Here is one T cell receptor beta chain with its context. This clonotype came up a few times. Its antigen is unknown. Base qualities are missing; no much larger clone stands one base away. Library construction relied on PCR. Reads for this sample came from an Illumina HiSeq 2500. Molecular barcoding was employed in the preparation of TCR libraries, with unique molecular identifiers being used to normalize TCRbeta repertoire quantification. TCRdb's own reprocessing of the public reads used fastp at Q25 and MiXCR and kept productive beta chains. Each entry is one CDR3 protein sequence, shown with its most common DNA and genes. Here the sample has approximately 490,000 distinct CDR3 sequences; about 12% occur a single time. Of the sample, about 5.4% is held by the ten largest clones. This sample is drawn from a study of T-cell reconstitution after alpha-beta-depleted transplantation in children (dated by TCRdb to 2016 to 2017). Broadly, across the study: Using TCR repertoire profiling, the study followed T-cell immune reconstitution in a quantitative way in children after TCRalphabeta/CD19-depleted allogeneic hematopoietic cell transplantation.

This material consisted of PBMCs from the stem cell graft donor, taken from the stem cell graft. This clonotype was sampled from a human donor who donated a stem cell graft to a child with combined immunodeficiency.

The bases are TGTGCCAGCAGCGTAGGTGGAGAGGGGAGGGTGTCATCAGATACGCAGTATTTT. Translated, it reads CASSVGGEGRVSSDTQYF. The rearrangement combines TRBV9 with TRBJ2-3; TRBD2 agrees with 7 junctional bases. V trim: 0 bases; J trim: 4 bases; unmatched bases: 14. CDR1 SGDLS and CDR2 YYNGEE are derived from the germline V gene. The CDR3 sequence holds 18 residues, the cysteine and phenylalanine included. This entry keeps only the CDR3 DNA: 54 bases, framed from base 1.